This is a list of T cell receptor beta chains from one sample in a study of CD8 T cells in Susac syndrome. TCRdb passed the immunoSEQ multiplex PCR reads through MiXCR, listing each CDR3 protein once. The table has about 80,000 distinct CDR3 sequences, approximately 94% seen once; the top ten hold approximately 0.26%. Sequencing input: CD8+ T cells from PBMCs. These receptors were taken from a human donor in good health. CDR3s include the opening cysteine and the closing phenylalanine or tryptophan. Fields, in order: D gene, V gene, J gene, clone size, CDR3 protein, CDR3 DNA. The D gene is left open where the match is weak. Only some rows state a clone size, as once, few, many or a class for expanded clones.

-	TRBV27	TRBJ1-1	-	CASSLTGMNTEAFF	TGTGCCAGCAGTCTGACAGGTATGAACACTGAAGCTTTCTTT
TRBD1	TRBV3-1	TRBJ1-5	-	CASSQGPEQGRNQPQHF	TGTGCCAGCAGCCAAGGTCCTGAACAGGGGCGCAATCAGCCCCAGCATTTT
-	TRBV4-3	TRBJ1-6	once	CASSQDTAVAPLHF	TGCGCCAGCAGCCAAGATACGGCGGTGGCACCCCTCCACTTT
-	TRBV24-1	TRBJ2-2	-	CATSDFIGELFF	TGTGCCACCAGTGATTTCATCGGGGAGCTGTTTTTT
-	TRBV12-3/TRBV12-4	TRBJ2-3	-	CASSSDGYTDTQYF	TGTGCCAGCAGTTCGGACGGGTACACAGATACGCAGTATTTT
-	TRBV6-1	TRBJ2-1	-	CASSEATLTAYHEQFF	TGTGCCAGCAGTGAAGCTACCCTAACGGCATACCATGAGCAGTTCTTC
-	TRBV4-1	TRBJ2-3	-	CASSQGGEADTQYF	TGCGCCAGCAGCCAGGGCGGAGAGGCGGATACGCAGTATTTT
-	TRBV7-9	TRBJ1-4	-	CASSLQGNHNEKLFF	TGTGCCAGCAGCCTACAAGGGAACCATAATGAAAAACTGTTTTTT
TRBD2	TRBV27	TRBJ2-1	once	CASSLLAGGGNEQFF	TGTGCCAGCAGCTTACTAGCGGGGGGAGGGAATGAGCAGTTCTTC
TRBD1	TRBV6-5	TRBJ1-2	-	CASSREDREVHGYTF	TGTGCCAGCAGTAGGGAGGACAGGGAAGTTCATGGCTACACCTTC
TRBD1	TRBV27	TRBJ2-5	-	CASRAGQGSETQYF	TGTGCCAGCAGGGCGGGACAGGGTTCCGAGACCCAGTACTTC
-	TRBV7-9	TRBJ2-7	once	CASSPDNRKRYF	TGTGCCAGCAGCCCTGACAACAGGAAGAGGTACTTC
-	TRBV4-1	TRBJ1-1	-	CASSQIDSGTSNTEAFF	TGCGCCAGCAGCCAAATAGACTCCGGGACAAGTAACACTGAAGCTTTCTTT
TRBD1	TRBV2	TRBJ1-5	once	CASRPTGRDQPQHF	TGTGCCAGCAGGCCGACAGGGAGGGATCAGCCCCAGCATTTT
-	TRBV27	TRBJ2-7	-	CASSHRGLSYEQYF	TGTGCCAGCAGTCACAGGGGACTCTCCTACGAGCAGTACTTC